The rows below give T cell receptor beta chains drawn from one sample of a study of cytomegalovirus exposure and HLA in healthy donors. Profiled with immunoSEQ multiplex PCR; TCRdb holds only in-frame clones, not every one. Of about 120,000 clones in the sample, around three quarters were seen once. The sequenced sample was PBMCs. The receptor source for this set is a man in his forties in good health and CMV-seropositive. CDR3s include the opening cysteine and the closing phenylalanine or tryptophan. Each record gives: J gene, V gene, D gene, clone size, CDR3 protein, CDR3 DNA. D genes are given only for firm matches. Size is omitted from some rows. Given values are once, few, many or a class for expanded clones.

>TRBJ2-5|TRBV4-1|-|-
CASSHYRAETQYF
TGCGCCAGCAGCCACTACAGGGCGGAGACCCAGTACTTC
>TRBJ1-1|TRBV19|TRBD1|few
CASSSRTGMNTEAFF
TGTGCCAGTAGTTCGCGGACAGGGATGAACACTGAAGCTTTCTTT
>TRBJ1-3|TRBV28|-|-
CASKESGSGNTIYF
TGTGCCAGCAAGGAAAGCGGCTCTGGAAACACCATATATTTT
>TRBJ2-7|TRBV18|-|-
CASSPTGDTYEQYF
TGTGCCAGCTCACCGACGGGAGACACCTACGAGCAGTACTTC
>TRBJ1-1|TRBV7-3|TRBD1|-
CASSSDRGTEAFF
TGTGCCAGCAGCTCGGACAGGGGTACTGAAGCTTTCTTT
>TRBJ1-5|TRBV6-5|TRBD1|-
CASSGGQGFSEPQHF
TGTGCCAGCAGTGGGGGACAGGGGTTTTCCGAGCCCCAGCATTTT
>TRBJ2-1|TRBV6-5|TRBD1|-
CASSYFGQGDNEQFF
TGTGCCAGCAGTTACTTCGGACAGGGCGACAATGAGCAGTTCTTC
>TRBJ1-4|TRBV7-2|-|-
CASSLVPSSVNEKLFF
TGTGCCAGCAGCTTAGTTCCGAGCTCCGTTAATGAAAAACTGTTTTTT
>TRBJ2-2|TRBV4-1|-|-
CASSRGVNTGELFF
TGCGCCAGCAGCCGGGGGGTGAACACCGGGGAGCTGTTTTTT
>TRBJ1-2|TRBV7-2|TRBD1|-
CASSLATGTANNYGYTF
TGTGCCAGCAGCTTAGCCACCGGGACAGCAAATAACTATGGCTACACCTTC
>TRBJ1-5|TRBV28|-|once
CASSPGNQPQHF
TGTGCCAGCAGTCCAGGGAATCAGCCCCAGCATTTT
>TRBJ2-4|TRBV5-4|-|-
CASSLGGVGNIQYF
TGTGCCAGCAGCTTAGGGGGGGTTGGGAACATTCAGTACTTC
>TRBJ2-7|TRBV4-3|-|-
CASSLGVAYEQYF
TGCGCCAGCAGCCTGGGAGTAGCCTACGAGCAGTACTTC
>TRBJ1-4|TRBV6-6|-|-
CASSTWGRNEKLFF
TGTGCCAGCAGTACGTGGGGGAGGAATGAAAAACTGTTTTTT
>TRBJ2-4|TRBV7-2|-|-
CASSLGPLGGIQYF
TGTGCCAGCAGCCTCGGCCCACTTGGAGGAATTCAGTACTTC
>TRBJ2-7|TRBV28|-|once
CASSSPTVSYEQYF
TGTGCCAGCAGTTCGCCGACAGTATCGTACGAGCAGTACTTC
>TRBJ1-2|TRBV29-1|TRBD1|-
CSVQRGGTGGPANYGYTF
TGCAGCGTCCAAAGAGGTGGGACAGGGGGCCCTGCTAACTATGGCTACACCTTC
>TRBJ2-3|TRBV5-1|-|-
CATTSGPSTDTQYF
TGCGCCACTACGTCAGGGCCTAGCACAGATACGCAGTATTTT
>TRBJ2-2|TRBV9|-|-
CASSPSSWGGLNTGELFF
TGTGCCAGCAGCCCCTCATCTTGGGGGGGGCTGAACACCGGGGAGCTGTTTTTT
>TRBJ2-5|TRBV6-6|TRBD2|-
CASSYAPGLAETQYF
TGTGCCAGCAGTTACGCACCGGGACTAGCCGAGACCCAGTACTTC
>TRBJ1-4|TRBV5-1|-|few
CASSLASENEKLFF
TGCGCCAGCAGCTTGGCCTCTGAGAATGAAAAACTGTTTTTT
>TRBJ1-2|TRBV5-1|-|-
CASSVPGQRVGYTF
TGCGCCAGCAGCGTTCCGGGACAAAGAGTGGGCTACACCTTC
>TRBJ2-3|TRBV25-1|TRBD2|-
CASSPTREGTQYF
TGTGCCAGCAGCCCGACCAGGGAGGGTACGCAGTATTTT
>TRBJ2-1|TRBV6-1|TRBD1|-
CASRDGQGADEQFF
TGTGCCAGCAGGGATGGACAGGGGGCCGATGAGCAGTTCTTC
>TRBJ2-1|TRBV6-5|TRBD2|-
CASSLAGGLNEQFF
TGTGCCAGCAGCTTAGCGGGGGGGCTTAATGAGCAGTTCTTC
>TRBJ2-1|TRBV5-1|-|-
CASIRGGGTTRRNNEQFF
TGCGCCAGCATCCGGGGAGGGGGGACTACCCGAAGGAACAATGAGCAGTTCTTC
>TRBJ2-3|TRBV28|-|few
CASSPGSRPDTQYF
TGTGCCAGCAGCCCGGGGTCCCGCCCAGATACGCAGTATTTT
>TRBJ1-1|TRBV10-3|-|-
CATADTNKNTEAFF
TGTGCCACCGCGGATACTAATAAGAACACTGAAGCTTTCTTT
>TRBJ2-1|TRBV7-9|-|-
CASSLRSGYPYNEQFF
TGTGCCAGCAGCTTACGTTCGGGGTACCCCTACAATGAGCAGTTCTTC
>TRBJ1-1|TRBV27|-|few
CASSLGGPPAFF
TGTGCCAGCAGTTTGGGGGGGCCACCGGCTTTCTTT
>TRBJ2-7|TRBV7-9|TRBD1|-
CSSSSPDRTYEQYF
TGTTCCAGCAGCTCCCCGGACAGGACCTACGAGCAGTACTTC
>TRBJ2-2|TRBV7-7|-|-
CASNSGFGTGELFF
TGTGCTAGCAATTCGGGTTTCGGAACCGGGGAGCTGTTTTTT
>TRBJ1-1|TRBV9|TRBD1|-
CASSGRTGSKEAFF
TGTGCCAGCAGCGGGCGGACAGGATCTAAGGAAGCTTTCTTT
>TRBJ1-1|TRBV28|-|-
CASGRATGGAEAFF
TGTGCCAGCGGTCGAGCGACAGGAGGAGCTGAAGCTTTCTTT
>TRBJ2-3|TRBV7-2|-|-
CASNRFTTDTQYF
TGTGCCAGCAACAGGTTTACGACAGATACGCAGTATTTT
>TRBJ2-1|TRBV7-6|TRBD2|-
CASSLETSGNNEQFF
TGTGCCAGCAGCTTGGAGACTAGCGGGAACAATGAGCAGTTCTTC
>TRBJ1-1|TRBV7-2|-|-
CASSLLTTGLNTEAFF
TGTGCCAGCAGCTTACTTACGACAGGATTGAACACTGAAGCTTTCTTT
>TRBJ1-1|TRBV18|-|-
CASSTGGAQGTEAFF
TGTGCCAGCTCCACCGGGGGGGCGCAGGGCACTGAAGCTTTCTTT
>TRBJ1-1|TRBV5-1|-|-
CASSSGGGGLTEAFF
TGCGCCAGCAGCTCTGGTGGGGGGGGGCTCACTGAAGCTTTCTTT